This T cell receptor (beta chain) was captured in a study of Ad26.COV2.S vaccination and SARS-CoV-2 variants. The repertoire was sequenced with immunoSEQ multiplex PCR; TCRdb's copy has only in-frame clones and lacks some. The data hold 300,000 to 400,000 clones, with roughly 89% observed a single time. As to treatment: around 19 received Ad26.COV2.S at low or high dose, single or two shots; about 5 received placebo; per-sample allocation not given. The samples were gathered on day 63 after the first injection of vaccine or placebo. The CDR3 extends over 15 amino acids. Germline V gives CDR1 SGHTA, CDR2 FQGNSA. V shed 6 bases, J shed 1 base, and the junction held 5 bases outside the gene matches.

This specimen consisted of peripheral blood, obtained in a trial of Ad26.COV2.S vaccine versus placebo. The TCR originated in a person between 18 and 59 years old who received the Ad26.COV2.S COVID-19 vaccine or a placebo. The chain uses TRBV7-2 and TRBJ2-3; 9 bases fit TRBD2. The DNA for the CDR3 is TGTGCCAGCAGGGCGGGGGGGCGAGGCACAGATACGCAGTATTTT. This gives the protein CASRAGGRGTDTQYF.